The sequence of this T cell receptor (beta chain) was determined in a study of T cell responses to AZD1222 COVID-19 vaccine. This clone was detected only once. What it binds is unknown. Using immunoSEQ multiplex PCR, the repertoire was profiled, and TCRdb retains in-frame clones only, with some absent. The sample consists of tens of thousands of clones, approximately 87% of them appearing once. Germline V CDR1 and CDR2: SGDLS, YYNGEE. The CDR3 sequence is 16 residues long. V was trimmed by 2 bases and J by 2 bases, leaving 15 bases between them. Study results and limitations: Mostly white British, mostly female donors; authors suggested clonal diversity may be underestimated.

Sequencing used peripheral blood, obtained on day 0 of MenACWY control vaccination. The gene calls are TRBV9 and TRBJ2-3; D is perhaps TRBD1 or TRBD2 (6 bases each). The sequence was collected from an adult in good health. The chain's CDR3 is CASSVLGGTYTDTQYF. The CDR3 bases are TGTGCCAGCAGCGTTTTGGGCGGGACATACACAGATACGCAGTATTTT.